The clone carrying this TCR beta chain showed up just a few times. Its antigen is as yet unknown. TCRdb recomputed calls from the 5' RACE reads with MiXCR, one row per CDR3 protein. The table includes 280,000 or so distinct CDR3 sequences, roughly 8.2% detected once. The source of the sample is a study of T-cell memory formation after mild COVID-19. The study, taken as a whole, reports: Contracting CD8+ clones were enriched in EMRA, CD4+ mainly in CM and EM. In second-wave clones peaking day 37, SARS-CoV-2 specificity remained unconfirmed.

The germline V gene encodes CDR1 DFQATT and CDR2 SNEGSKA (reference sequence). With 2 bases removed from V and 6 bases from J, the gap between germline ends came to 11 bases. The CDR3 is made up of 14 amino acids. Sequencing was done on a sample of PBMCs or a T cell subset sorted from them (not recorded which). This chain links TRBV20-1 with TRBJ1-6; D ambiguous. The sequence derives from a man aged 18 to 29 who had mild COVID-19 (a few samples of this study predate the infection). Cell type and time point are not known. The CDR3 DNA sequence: TGCAGTGCTAGACCCGTGAACGGTAATTCACCCCTCCACTTT. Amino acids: CSARPVNGNSPLHF.